Each of the 27 T cell receptor beta chains below was sequenced from the same sample in a study of blood T cell repertoires in COVID-19. Sequencing used immunoSEQ multiplex PCR; TCRdb keeps in-frame clones, though not all of them. Here the sample spans 250,000 to 350,000 clones, around 90% being singletons. Sequenced material: peripheral blood. The receptors stem from a woman under 40 with COVID-19, enrolled during active disease.

This chain joins TRBV20-1 and TRBJ2-7; D gene uncertain. Looked up from germline, CDR1 is DFQATT and CDR2 is SNEGSKA (reference sequence). The ends were cut back, 3 bases at V and 6 bases at J, with 9 bases in the middle. The CDR3 is 11 residues long. The CDR3 protein is CSARSVREQYF. CDR3 DNA sequence: TGCAGTGCTAGGTCAGTTCGCGAGCAGTACTTC.

The chain employs TRBV3-1 (or the pseudogene TRBV3-2) and TRBJ2-1; 9 positions agree with TRBD2. CDR1 is LGHDT and CDR2 is YNNKEL in the germline V gene (reference sequence). This CDR3 spans 16 amino acids. The J segment lost 6 bases and the V segment lost 4 bases, leaving 10 bases of the junction unmatched. CDR3 protein: CASSRSAGGPPNEQFF. The CDR3 bases are TGTGCCAGCAGCCGAAGTGCGGGAGGGCCCCCCAATGAGCAGTTCTTC.

The sample holds one count of this clone. V usage is TRBV2 and J usage is TRBJ1-4; D is ambiguous. The germline V and J ends were trimmed by 4 bases and 8 bases, with 14 bases remaining between them. CDR1 SNHLY and CDR2 FYNNEI come from the germline V gene. The CDR3 runs to 14 residues. CDR3 nucleotide sequence: TGTGCCAGCAGTGCCCTAAAAGGCGGCGAAAAACTGTTTTTT. The encoded protein is CASSALKGGEKLFF. The whole variable domain, filled in from reference TRBV2 and TRBJ1-4, reads EPEVTQTPSHQVTQMGQEVILRCVPISNHLYFYWYRQILGQKVEFLVSFYNNEISEKSEIFDDQFSVERPDGSNFTLKIRSTKLEDSAMYFCASSALKGGEKLFFGSGTQLSVL.

The rearrangement uses TRBV20-1 and TRBJ1-6, with 9 bases aligning to TRBD1. Germline V gene data show CDR1 as DFQATT and CDR2 as SNEGSKA (reference sequence). The V gene end was trimmed by 1 base and the J gene end by 18 bases; junction bases not matched to a gene: 4. The CDR3 consists of 11 residues. The CDR3 DNA reads as TGCAGTGCTAGAGTGGACAGGGGCTACCACTTT. It specifies CSARVDRGYHF.

The J gene is TRBJ1-2, the V gene TRBV9; D gene uncertain. The CDR3 spans 15 residues. Germline CDR1 is SGDLS and CDR2 is YYNGEE. The V end was cut by 0 bases, the J end by 8 bases, with 17 bases between. The CDR3 loop is CASSVEPVHLGGYTF. CDR3 nucleotides: TGTGCCAGCAGCGTAGAGCCAGTTCATCTCGGGGGCTACACCTTC.

The genes are TRBV5-1 and TRBJ2-1; no definite D call. CDR1 is SGHRS, CDR2 YFSETQ, per germline. With 2 bases removed from V and 0 bases from J, the gap between germline ends came to 9 bases. The CDR3 covers 15 residues. CDR3 DNA sequence: TGCGCCAGCAGCTTAGCGTCAAGCTCCTACAATGAGCAGTTCTTC. Translating gives CASSLASSSYNEQFF.

The chain carries TRBV7-9 and TRBJ2-5; 10 bases agree with TRBD2. Trimming cost V 3 bases and J 4 bases; bases outside gene matches: 5. The CDR3 totals 15 residues. Germline assignment: CDR1 SEHNR and CDR2 FQNEAQ (reference sequence). Here the CDR3 DNA reads TGTGCCAGCAGCTTGCTAGCGGGAGTCCCAGAGACCCAGTACTTC. It encodes CASSLLAGVPETQYF.

The chain has TRBV5-1 and TRBJ1-2; a weak D match, TRBD1 (6 bases). The CDR3 is made up of 18 amino acids. From germline, CDR1 is SGHRS and CDR2 YFSETQ. V lost 3 bases and J 5 bases, leaving 26 bases between the germline ends. The CDR3 region has the DNA TGCGCCAGCAGCTCTTTCTCACCCGGACAGACCGTGGGGTATGGCTACACCTTC. This sequence encodes CASSSFSPGQTVGYGYTF.

The chain couples TRBV6-5 to TRBJ2-5, with 9 bases identical to TRBD1. Germline V lookup: CDR1 MNHEY, CDR2 SVGAGI. With V trimmed by 0 bases and J by 4 bases, 6 bases remained unmatched. This CDR3 has 16 amino acids. The CDR3 sequence is CASSYSITGGRETQYF. The DNA for the CDR3 is TGTGCCAGCAGTTACTCTATCACAGGGGGCAGAGAGACCCAGTACTTC.

The chain recombines TRBV19 with TRBJ2-1; no clear D. Trimming removed 3 bases from V and 5 bases from J, with 8 bases in between. Germline V gene data show CDR1 as LNHDA and CDR2 as SQIVND (reference sequence). CDR3 length equals 13 residues. The CDR3 here is CASSIEVDNEQFF. CDR3 sequence (DNA): TGTGCCAGTAGTATCGAGGTGGACAATGAGCAGTTCTTC.

The chain combines TRBV9 with TRBJ1-1, with TRBD1 as a possible D gene (5 bases). In germline, CDR1 is SGDLS, CDR2 YYNGEE. CDR3 length: 15 residues. V shed 0 bases and J shed 3 bases, with 12 bases lying between them. CDR3 sequence: CASSVGVSGHTEAFF. The CDR3 bases are TGTGCCAGCAGCGTAGGAGTCTCAGGGCACACTGAAGCTTTCTTT.

The chain carries TRBV11-2 and TRBJ2-7, with 11 bases that match TRBD2. Unmatched junction bases numbered 5, after V lost 4 bases and J lost 3 bases. This CDR3 has 15 residues. Germline V lookup: CDR1 SGHAT, CDR2 FQNNGV. The CDR3 here is CASSSTSGSFYEQYF. For the CDR3, the DNA is TGTGCCAGCAGCTCTACTAGCGGGAGTTTCTACGAGCAGTACTTC.

The V and J genes are TRBV6-5 and TRBJ2-7, with a weak D call TRBD1 (5 bases). V gave up 0 bases and J gave up 3 bases, with 9 bases separating them. The CDR3 loop spans 14 amino acids. CDR1 and CDR2 (germline): MNHEY, SVGAGI. The CDR3 protein is CASSYSRTNYEQYF. The CDR3 region has the DNA TGTGCCAGCAGTTACTCTAGGACAAACTACGAGCAGTACTTC.

The chain has TRBV12-5 and TRBJ2-5; TRBD1 is a possible D gene (5 bases). Trimming took off 0 bases at V and 0 bases at J, with 20 bases between the two ends. The CDR3 has 19 residues. Germline V gene data show CDR1 as LGHNT and CDR2 as FRNRAP. CDR3 coding DNA: TGTGCTAGTGGTTTGGTACCGGATGGGGCACTACCCCACCAAGAGACCCAGTACTTC. This translates into CASGLVPDGALPHQETQYF.

This clone occurred once. The rearrangement joins TRBV21-1 to TRBJ2-3; TRBD2, the D gene given by the table, was not confirmed from the DNA. TRBV21-1 is labeled a pseudogene. This CDR3 has 14 residues. As DNA, the CDR3 is TGTGCCAGGCCTAGCGGGAGGGCCCCGGATACGCAGTATTTT. It is translated as CARPSGRAPDTQYF.

The V and J genes are TRBV6-5 and TRBJ1-1; D perhaps matches TRBD1 (6 bases). Looked up from germline, CDR1 is MNHEY and CDR2 is SVGAGI. The germline V and J ends were trimmed by 6 bases and 6 bases, with 11 bases remaining between them. This CDR3 has 12 residues. The CDR3, as DNA: TGTGCCAGCAGCCCAGGGGCGGCTGAAGCTTTCTTT. This sequence encodes CASSPGAAEAFF.

The J gene is TRBJ2-2, the V gene TRBV5-1; D is possibly TRBD2 (5 bases). V lost 2 bases and J lost 1, with 9 bases in between. This CDR3 spans 15 amino acids. The germline CDR1 and CDR2 sequences are SGHRS and YFSETQ. The CDR3 region is CASSFGLLNTGELFF. The CDR3, as DNA: TGCGCCAGCAGCTTTGGACTCCTGAACACCGGGGAGCTGTTTTTT.

The chain couples TRBV19 to TRBJ2-1; TRBD2 matches 14 bases. The V and J ends lost 5 bases and 6 bases, in that order; junction bases with no gene match: 12. Germline V lookup: CDR1 LNHDA, CDR2 SQIVND (reference sequence). This CDR3 is built from 18 residues. The CDR3 spells CASSLDPPGLAGANEQFF. CDR3 DNA: TGTGCCAGTAGTCTCGACCCGCCGGGACTAGCGGGGGCCAATGAGCAGTTCTTC.

This rearrangement joins TRBV6-6 to TRBJ1-1; D may be TRBD1 (6 bases). CDR3 length: 13 residues. V was pared by 7 bases and J by 2 bases, with 11 bases between. Germline V lookup: CDR1 MNHNY, CDR2 SVGAGI (reference sequence). CDR3 nucleotide sequence: TGTGCCAGCACCGGACAGATTAACACTGAAGCTTTCTTT. The encoded protein is CASTGQINTEAFF.

This CDR3 reads CASSLIDGYTF. CDR3 DNA: TGTGCCAGCAGCCTTATAGATGGCTACACCTTC. V usage is TRBV2 and J usage is TRBJ1-2, with D uncertain. Germline V CDR1 and CDR2: SNHLY, FYNNEI. V lost 6 bases and J 6 bases, leaving 8 bases between the germline ends. The CDR3 runs to 11 residues.

This clone was counted between two and nine times. This rearrangement joins TRBV2 to TRBJ1-1, with D unclear. CDR1 and CDR2 (germline): SNHLY, FYNNEI. Trimming took 7 bases from V and 0 from J, leaving 12 bases between them. The CDR3 extends over 14 amino acids. CDR3 DNA sequence: TGTGCCAGCATCACGGACTTCATGAACACTGAAGCTTTCTTT. It yields the protein CASITDFMNTEAFF.

Of note for this clone: The CDR3 does not end in the conserved phenylalanine or tryptophan, so this is likely a read error. The DNA is omitted, as the CDR3 cannot be located on it reliably, and the CDR3 follows TCRdb's listing. The genes are TRBV7-9 and TRBJ1-2. The germline V gene encodes CDR1 SEHNR and CDR2 FQNEAQ (reference sequence). Ends included, the CDR3 has 12 residues. The CDR3 region is CASSLGEGPEDG.

V and J are TRBV7-9 and TRBJ1-4; D gene unclear. CDR3 length: 14 amino acids. Looked up from germline, CDR1 is SEHNR and CDR2 is FQNEAQ (reference sequence). V lost 5 bases and J 6 bases, leaving 13 bases between the germline ends. The CDR3 bases are TGTGCCAGCAGCCCTGGGATGAGGGATGAAAAACTGTTTTTT. Translating it yields CASSPGMRDEKLFF.

This rearrangement joins TRBV19 to TRBJ1-5; D ambiguous. Germline V gene sequence: CDR1 LNHDA, CDR2 SQIVND (reference sequence). The CDR3 consists of 11 residues. The V end lost 7 bases, the J end lost 11 bases, and 12 bases lay between the germline ends. CDR3 sequence reads: CASIGPRSQHF. The CDR3 DNA follows: TGTGCCAGTATCGGTCCCAGGTCCCAGCATTTT. The full variable domain, completed using reference TRBV19 and TRBJ1-5, is DGGITQSPKYLFRKEGQNVTLSCEQNLNHDAMYWYRQDPGQGLRLIYYSQIVNDFQKGDIAEGYSVSREKKESFPLTVTSAQKNPTAFYLCASIGPRSQHFGDGTRLSIL.

V usage is TRBV30 and J usage is TRBJ2-1; 9 bases are shared with TRBD2. The trim removed 0 bases at V and 4 bases at J, leaving 19 bases unmatched. The germline V gene has CDR1 GTSNPN and CDR2 SVGIG (reference sequence). The CDR3 sequence is 20 residues long. This CDR3 reads CAWSVRNAALAGVEYNEQFF. For the CDR3, the DNA is TGTGCCTGGAGTGTACGTAATGCGGCGTTAGCGGGAGTGGAGTACAATGAGCAGTTCTTC. Together with reference TRBV30 and TRBJ2-1, the CDR3 gives the full variable domain: SQTIHQWPATLVQPVGSPLSLECTVEGTSNPNLYWYRQAAGRGLQLLFYSVGIGQISSEVPQNLSASRPQDRQFILSSKKLLLSDSGFYLCAWSVRNAALAGVEYNEQFFGPGTRLTVL.

The chain links TRBV7-2 to TRBJ1-2; possibly TRBD1 for D (5 bases). Germline V gene lookup returns CDR1 SGHTA and CDR2 FQGNSA. The CDR3 has 13 amino acids. V gave up 6 bases and J gave up 4 bases, with 12 bases separating them. CDR3 DNA: TGTGCCAGCAGTTTCCGGGGGATCTATGGCTACACCTTC. It codes for CASSFRGIYGYTF.

The V gene is TRBV14, the J gene TRBJ2-3; 7 nucleotides match TRBD2. The length of the CDR3 is 16 residues. Germline V gene data show CDR1 as SGHDN and CDR2 as FVKESK. V gave up 1 base and J gave up 2 bases; unmatched junction bases: 6. The CDR3 DNA is TGTGCCAGCAGCCAAGTATCAGGGAGGGCCACAGATACGCAGTATTTT. Translated, it gives CASSQVSGRATDTQYF. Supplemented by reference TRBV14 and TRBJ2-3, the full variable domain reads EAGVTQFPSHSVIEKGQTVTLRCDPISGHDNLYWYRRVMGKEIKFLLHFVKESKQDESGMPNNRFLAERTGGTYSTLKVQPAELEDSGVYFCASSQVSGRATDTQYFGPGTRLTVL.